Shown below are 20 T cell receptor beta chains from a single sample sequenced in a study of OX40 agonist ivuxolimab in advanced cancers. Measured with immunoSEQ multiplex PCR; TCRdb has only the in-frame clones, and not every one. Of some 100,000 clones listed, around 90% are singletons. Sequencing was performed on CD4+ or CD8+ T cells sorted from blood, taken in a trial of the OX40 agonist ivuxolimab. These receptors originate from an adult with an advanced solid tumor such as melanoma, head and neck, liver or kidney cancer.

A remark on this clone: This specimen includes other DNA sequences encoding the same CDR3. CDR3 in amino acids: CAWSVGGYEQYF. CDR3 DNA sequence: TGTGCCTGGAGTGTAGGTGGCTACGAGCAGTACTTC. The gene calls are TRBV30 and TRBJ2-7, with D unclear. V was clipped by 0 bases and J by 3 bases, with 6 bases between them. Germline loops: CDR1 GTSNPN, CDR2 SVGIG (reference sequence). The CDR3 sequence is 12 residues long.

V usage is TRBV5-1 and J usage is TRBJ2-3, with D possibly being TRBD2 (6 bases). Trimming stripped 2 bases from V and 2 bases from J, with 12 bases between. This CDR3 is 15 amino acids long. CDR1 SGHRS and CDR2 YFSETQ come from the germline V gene. The CDR3 reads CASSFMGGYTDTQYF. The CDR3 region has the DNA TGCGCCAGCAGCTTTATGGGGGGTTACACAGATACGCAGTATTTT.

This chain uses TRBV18 with TRBJ2-5, with unresolved D. Trimming cost V 8 bases and J 5 bases, with 9 bases left between them. This CDR3 has 11 amino acids. CDR1 is KGHSH and CDR2 is LQKENI in the germline V gene. The DNA for the CDR3 is TGTGCCAGCAAAACCACGGAGACCCAGTACTTC. Encoded protein: CASKTTETQYF. Based on the CDR3 plus reference TRBV18 and TRBJ2-5, the full variable domain is NAGVMQNPRHLVRRRGQEARLRCSPMKGHSHVYWYRQLPEEGLKFMVYLQKENIIDESGMPKERFSAEFPKEGPSILRIQQVVRGDSAAYFCASKTTETQYFGPGTRLLVL.

V usage is TRBV4-2 and J usage is TRBJ1-1, with 10 bases matching TRBD1. This CDR3 contains 15 residues. The V and J ends lost 4 bases and 5 bases, in that order; junction bases with no gene match: 7. Germline CDR1 reads LGHNA; CDR2 reads YNFKEQ. As DNA, the CDR3 is TGTGCCAGCAGCCGCACGGGACAGGGGAGGACTGAAGCTTTCTTT. Its translation is CASSRTGQGRTEAFF.

V is TRBV27 and J is TRBJ2-1; tentatively, D is TRBD1 or TRBD2 (5 bases each). V was cut by 6 bases and J by 15 bases, with 24 bases left in between. CDR1 is MNHEY, CDR2 SMNVEV, per germline (reference sequence). The CDR3 runs 14 residues. CDR3: CASSNPTGLTPPFF. CDR3 bases: TGTGCCAGCAGCAACCCAACGGGGCTAACCCCCCCGTTCTTC.

V and J are TRBV6-5 and TRBJ2-7; D might be TRBD2 (5 bases). The CDR3 consists of 14 residues. V was clipped by 6 bases and J by 0 bases, with 12 bases between them. The germline gives CDR1 MNHEY, CDR2 SVGAGI. In DNA, the CDR3 is TGTGCCAGCAGACCTCCAGCGGCCTCCTACGAGCAGTACTTC. Translating it yields CASRPPAASYEQYF.

This rearrangement joins TRBV7-3 to TRBJ1-3; D is uncertain. Looked up from germline, CDR1 is SGHTA and CDR2 is FQGTGA. V lost 4 bases to trimming and J lost 4 bases, with 11 bases between them. CDR3 length: 14 residues. DNA for the CDR3: TGTGCCAGCAGCTCCACCTCCACGGGAAACACCATATATTTT. Translating it yields CASSSTSTGNTIYF.

V gene TRBV4-3 combines with J gene TRBJ2-7, with 12 positions matching TRBD2. CDR3 length equals 17 residues. Germline trimming cut 0 bases from V and 9 bases from J; bases unmatched to any gene: 12. CDR1 and CDR2 from the germline V gene are LGHNA and YSLEER. The CDR3 region is CASSQDARLAGALRQYF. DNA for the CDR3: TGCGCCAGCAGCCAAGATGCCCGACTAGCGGGGGCCCTACGGCAGTACTTC.

This chain uses TRBV10-3 with TRBJ1-5, with 7 bases lining up with TRBD1. Trimming cost V 5 bases and J 5 bases; bases outside gene matches: 6. The length of the CDR3 is 14 residues. Germline CDR1 ENHRY, CDR2 SYGVKD. In DNA form, the CDR3 reads TGTGCCATCAGTCCTGGGCAGGGGGATCAGCCCCAGCATTTT. It is translated as CAISPGQGDQPQHF.

The V call is TRBV20-1, the J call TRBJ1-2; possible D gene TRBD1, 5 bases. Germline V gene sequence: CDR1 DFQATT, CDR2 SNEGSKA (reference sequence). V was shortened by 6 bases and J by 6 bases, with 11 bases between the two germline ends. This CDR3 contains 11 residues. The CDR3 coding sequence is TGCAGTGCAGGCAGGGATAATGGCTACACCTTC. This translates into CSAGRDNGYTF.

The V call is TRBV7-2, the J call TRBJ2-5; possibly TRBD2 for D (5 bases). Trimming shortened V by 3 bases and J by 6 bases, and 8 bases separated the two germline ends. The CDR3 sequence is 12 residues long. In germline, CDR1 is SGHTA, CDR2 FQGNSA. CDR3 coding DNA: TGTGCCAGCAGCTTCGACTACAAGACCCAGTACTTC. It yields the protein CASSFDYKTQYF.

The chain employs TRBV27 and TRBJ2-7, with no clear D. The CDR3 totals 14 residues. The germline V gene has CDR1 MNHEY and CDR2 SMNVEV (reference sequence). V was cut by 7 bases and J by 2 bases, with 15 bases left in between. The CDR3 nucleotides read TGTGCCAGCAAGGTACAGTATTCCACCTACGAGCAGTACTTC. The encoded protein is CASKVQYSTYEQYF.

The rearrangement joins TRBV28 to TRBJ1-1, with a weak D call TRBD1 (6 bases). Germline V lookup: CDR1 MDHEN, CDR2 SYDVKM. This CDR3 contains 14 residues. V was pared by 6 bases and J by 1 base, with 12 bases between. DNA of the CDR3: TGTGCCAGCAGGCGACAGGACCCGAACACTGAAGCTTTCTTT. It specifies CASRRQDPNTEAFF.

J is TRBJ2-7 and V is TRBV19; D uncertain. Germline loops: CDR1 LNHDA, CDR2 SQIVND (reference sequence). Trimming stripped 5 bases from V and 3 bases from J, with 11 bases between. The CDR3 is made up of 13 amino acids. CDR3 coding DNA: TGTGCCAGTAGTCTTCGGGCGAACTACGAGCAGTACTTC. This sequence encodes CASSLRANYEQYF. The variable domain in full, with the rest retrieved from reference TRBV19 and TRBJ2-7, is DGGITQSPKYLFRKEGQNVTLSCEQNLNHDAMYWYRQDPGQGLRLIYYSQIVNDFQKGDIAEGYSVSREKKESFPLTVTSAQKNPTAFYLCASSLRANYEQYFGPGTRLTVT.

The chain links TRBV28 to TRBJ1-2; D is uncertain. Per the germline V gene, CDR1 is MDHEN and CDR2 is SYDVKM. Deletions cut 9 bases from V and 5 bases from J, with 13 bases between. The CDR3 is 12 residues long. The DNA of the CDR3 is TGTGCCAGTCAGATCCTTCCATATGGCTACACCTTC. Its protein is CASQILPYGYTF.

This chain's CDR3 is CAWSKKTGSGANVLTF. CDR3 sequence (DNA): TGTGCCTGGTCAAAAAAGACAGGGTCTGGGGCCAACGTCCTGACTTTC. The chain links TRBV30 to TRBJ2-6, with 7 nucleotides matching TRBD1. The CDR3 totals 16 residues. Germline V gene lookup returns CDR1 GTSNPN and CDR2 SVGIG (reference sequence). Germline trimming cut 5 bases from V and 1 base from J; bases unmatched to any gene: 8.

The chain is built from TRBV4-1 and TRBJ1-6, with D uncertain. From germline, CDR1 is MGHRA and CDR2 YSYEKL. V lost 1 base and J lost 3, with 10 bases in between. The CDR3 has 16 amino acids. This CDR3 reads CASSQGLQFYNSPLHF. The CDR3 nucleotides read TGCGCCAGCAGCCAAGGCCTACAGTTCTATAATTCACCCCTCCACTTT.

The sample holds one count of this clone. The rearrangement links TRBV29-1 to TRBJ1-3; D unresolved. The CDR3 length is 14 residues. Germline CDR1 reads SQVTM; CDR2 reads ANQGSEA. With 4 bases removed from V and 0 bases from J, the gap between germline ends came to 10 bases. The DNA of the CDR3 is TGCAGCGTTGTAGCTGGTTTCTCTGGAAACACCATATATTTT. Translated, it gives CSVVAGFSGNTIYF.

This rearrangement joins TRBV9 to TRBJ1-2; 8 positions agree with TRBD1. This CDR3 contains 13 residues. V lost 7 bases and J lost 8; bases outside the gene matches: 10. CDR1 is SGDLS and CDR2 is YYNGEE in the germline V gene. CDR3 sequence: CASLHETGDGYTF. Written as DNA, the CDR3 is TGTGCCAGCCTCCACGAGACAGGGGACGGCTACACCTTC.

The chain has TRBV9 and TRBJ2-1; 7 bases line up with TRBD1. Germline V gene lookup returns CDR1 SGDLS and CDR2 YYNGEE. The CDR3 loop spans 17 amino acids. V shed 4 bases and J 5 bases; nucleotides not matched to a gene: 15. The CDR3 reads CASSHKTRDRGHNEQFF. The CDR3 nucleotides read TGTGCCAGCAGCCACAAAACCCGGGACAGAGGACACAATGAGCAGTTCTTC.